Below, 10 T cell receptor beta chains from the same sample are listed, as sequenced in a study of blood T cell repertoires in COVID-19. This table comes from immunoSEQ multiplex PCR, and its TCRdb copy is limited to in-frame clones, with some not included. The table lists about 50,000 clones, 85% to 95% of them singletons. Material: peripheral blood. These TCRs come from an elderly woman with acute or convalescent COVID-19.

The rearrangement uses TRBV7-9 and TRBJ1-1; D unclear. This CDR3 has 12 amino acids. Germline V gives CDR1 SEHNR, CDR2 FQNEAQ (reference sequence). V was cut by 4 bases and J by 3 bases, with 6 bases left in between. CDR3 sequence (DNA): TGTGCCAGCAGCTCGAGGGACACTGAAGCTTTCTTT. Protein: CASSSRDTEAFF. Full variable domain (missing parts from reference TRBV7-9 and TRBJ1-1): DTGVSQNPRHKITKRGQNVTFRCDPISEHNRLYWYRQTLGQGPEFLTYFQNEAQLEKSRLLSDRFSAERPKGSFSTLEIQRTEQGDSAMYLCASSSRDTEAFFGQGTRLTVV.

The table lists this clone with a count of one. The CDR3 sequence: CASSLTSGRAYNEQFF. DNA for the CDR3: TGCGCCAGCAGCTTGACTAGCGGGAGGGCTTACAATGAGCAGTTCTTC. The genes are TRBV5-1 and TRBJ2-1; 13 positions agree with TRBD2. Trimming cost V 1 base and J 4 bases; bases outside gene matches: 2. CDR1 and CDR2 (germline): SGHRS, YFSETQ. The CDR3 covers 16 residues. The entire variable domain, with the rest obtained from reference TRBV5-1 and TRBJ2-1, is as follows: KAGVTQTPRYLIKTRGQQVTLSCSPISGHRSVSWYQQTPGQGLQFLFEYFSETQRNKGNFPGRFSGRQFSNSRSEMNVSTLELGDSALYLCASSLTSGRAYNEQFFGPGTRLTVL.

The chain uses TRBV6-5 and TRBJ1-2, with 7 nucleotides matching TRBD1. Germline CDR1 MNHEY, CDR2 SVGAGI. The trim removed 4 bases at V and 5 bases at J, leaving 10 bases unmatched. The CDR3 runs to 15 residues. The CDR3 sequence is CASSFRQGVWYGYTF. In DNA form, the CDR3 reads TGTGCCAGCAGTTTTCGACAGGGTGTATGGTATGGCTACACCTTC.

The rearrangement joins TRBV4-3 to TRBJ2-4; TRBD2 matches 8 bases. CDR1 is LGHNA, CDR2 YSLEER, per germline. The CDR3 is 19 residues long. Trimming at V came to 4 bases and at J to 2 bases, leaving 16 bases not matched to a gene. The CDR3 nucleotides read TGCGCCAGCAGCCCGGGGTTAAGTACTAGCGGTGGTTCCAAAAACATTCAGTACTTC. Translated: CASSPGLSTSGGSKNIQYF.

The chain recombines TRBV6-5 with TRBJ1-1, with 7 bases fitting TRBD1. Germline V gene sequence: CDR1 MNHEY, CDR2 SVGAGI. This CDR3 has 15 amino acids. Trimming at V came to 4 bases and at J to 0 bases, leaving 5 bases not matched to a gene. CDR3 sequence: CASSLDRRMNTEAFF. The CDR3 nucleotides read TGTGCCAGCAGTTTGGACAGGCGTATGAACACTGAAGCTTTCTTT.

The chain joins TRBV27 to TRBJ2-3; TRBD2 aligns across 9 bases. CDR1 is MNHEY and CDR2 is SMNVEV in the germline V gene (reference sequence). The CDR3 is 16 amino acids. With V trimmed by 6 bases and J by 6 bases, 13 bases remained unmatched. The CDR3 DNA sequence: TGTGCCAGCAGCCGACTAGCGGCTAACGAACGGGATACGCAGTATTTT. Residues: CASSRLAANERDTQYF.

This chain connects TRBV29-1 to TRBJ1-2, with TRBD1 matching 7 bases. V lost 5 bases to trimming and J lost 5 bases; unmatched junction nucleotides: 8. Germline V CDR1 and CDR2: SQVTM, ANQGSEA. The CDR3 contains 13 residues. The CDR3 protein is CSVFGQASYGYTF. The CDR3 nucleotides read TGCAGCGTTTTCGGACAGGCCTCTTATGGCTACACCTTC.

The chain uses TRBV3-1 (or the pseudogene TRBV3-2) and TRBJ1-2, with no clear D. The CDR3 has 15 residues. Germline CDR1 is LGHDT and CDR2 is YNNKEL (reference sequence). V was clipped by 2 bases and J by 6 bases, with 16 bases between them. CDR3: CASSQRAFGNDGYTF. The CDR3 bases are TGTGCCAGCAGCCAACGAGCCTTCGGGAACGATGGCTACACCTTC.

This clone was seen only a few times. This chain connects TRBV7-2 to TRBJ2-2; 10 nucleotides agree with TRBD2. Looked up from germline, CDR1 is SGHTA and CDR2 is FQGNSA. The CDR3 loop spans 18 amino acids. V dropped 3 bases and J dropped 5; count of bases not matched to a gene: 12. This CDR3 reads CASSFHGPSGSRTGELFF. The CDR3 bases are TGTGCCAGCAGCTTCCATGGGCCTAGCGGGAGTAGGACCGGGGAGCTGTTTTTT.

This chain links TRBV19 with TRBJ1-1, with 7 bases fitting TRBD1. The CDR3 is 13 amino acids. V lost 9 bases to trimming and J lost 0 bases; unmatched junction nucleotides: 4. Germline V gene data show CDR1 as LNHDA and CDR2 as SQIVND (reference sequence). The CDR3 reads CASHRGMNTEAFF. The CDR3 DNA is TGTGCCAGCCACAGGGGAATGAACACTGAAGCTTTCTTT.